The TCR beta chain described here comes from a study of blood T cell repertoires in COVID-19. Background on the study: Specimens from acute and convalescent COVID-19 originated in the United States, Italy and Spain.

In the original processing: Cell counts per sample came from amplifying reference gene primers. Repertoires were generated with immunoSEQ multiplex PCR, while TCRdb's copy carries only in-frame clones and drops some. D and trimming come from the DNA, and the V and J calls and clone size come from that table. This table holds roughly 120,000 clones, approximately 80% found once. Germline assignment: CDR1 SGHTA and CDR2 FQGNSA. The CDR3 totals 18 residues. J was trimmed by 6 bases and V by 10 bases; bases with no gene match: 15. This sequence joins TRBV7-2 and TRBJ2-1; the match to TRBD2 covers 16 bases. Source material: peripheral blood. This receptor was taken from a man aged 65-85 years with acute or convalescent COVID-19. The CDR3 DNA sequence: TGTGCCACCCTCCCGGGACTAGCGGGGGGGCTCCGAATCAATGAGCAGTTCTTC. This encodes CATLPGLAGGLRINEQFF.